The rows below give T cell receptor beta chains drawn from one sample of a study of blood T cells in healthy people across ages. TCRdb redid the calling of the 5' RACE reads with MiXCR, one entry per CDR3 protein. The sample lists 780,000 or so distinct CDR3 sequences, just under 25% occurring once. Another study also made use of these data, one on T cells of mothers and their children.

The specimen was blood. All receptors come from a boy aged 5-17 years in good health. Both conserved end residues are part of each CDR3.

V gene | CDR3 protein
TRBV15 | CATSRDPGQETQYF
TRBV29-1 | CSVDSGRAYEQFF
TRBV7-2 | CASSPRGGPSSYEQYF
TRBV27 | CASRPTGQSNYGYTF
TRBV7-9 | CASEPAGGQNTEAFF
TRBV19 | CASSSLLSLYNEQFF
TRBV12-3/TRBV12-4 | CASRAGGAYEQYF
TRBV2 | CASSDPDTQYF
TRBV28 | CASSLRTGSREQYF
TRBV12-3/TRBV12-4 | CASSSPRVREPQHF
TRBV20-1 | CSARDQRLAGGAKDTQYF
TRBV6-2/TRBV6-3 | CASNTQARNYNEQFF
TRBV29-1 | CSVEQGRRAFF
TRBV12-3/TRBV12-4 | CASRPRDRGNSPLHF
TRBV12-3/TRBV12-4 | CASSLSSQGRTEAFF
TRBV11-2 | CASSFTGNNEQFF
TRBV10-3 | CAISGTTEAFF
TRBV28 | CASSTGTVEFEQYF
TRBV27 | CASSLAGWYTGELFF
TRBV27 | CASRPRVSGSYEQYF
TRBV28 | CASSSNRGQIGVNEQFF
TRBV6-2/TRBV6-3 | CASKRTGSGYEQYF